This entry describes one TCR beta chain. Its target is unknown. The sample belongs to a study of blood T cells in healthy people across ages. General observations from the study: Greater diversity and more naive CD4+ cells were seen in long-lived donors than in aged donors.

CDR1 and CDR2 from the germline V gene are MNHEY and SVGEGT. Trimming shortened V by 8 bases and J by 11 bases, and 9 bases separated the two germline ends. The CDR3 loop spans 10 amino acids. It was with a sample-barcoded 5' primer and a J-beta primer mix that a second PCR of about 6 to 12 cycles was run. TCRdb ran MiXCR on the 5' RACE reads and lists one entry per CDR3 protein. The table shows around 500,000 distinct CDR3 sequences, with about 29% occurring only once. Total RNA was isolated from each sample in quantities of at least 5 micrograms. The same data also contributed to another study, on T cells of mothers and their children. From that study: Samples came from a few healthy Caucasian mothers and their six children.

The clonotype comes from a boy aged 2 to 10 in good health. The material sequenced was blood. The chain recombines TRBV6-2 or TRBV6-3 with TRBJ1-4; D gene unclear. The CDR3 reads CASGVDKLFF. In DNA, the CDR3 is TGTGCCAGCGGAGTCGATAAACTGTTTTTT.